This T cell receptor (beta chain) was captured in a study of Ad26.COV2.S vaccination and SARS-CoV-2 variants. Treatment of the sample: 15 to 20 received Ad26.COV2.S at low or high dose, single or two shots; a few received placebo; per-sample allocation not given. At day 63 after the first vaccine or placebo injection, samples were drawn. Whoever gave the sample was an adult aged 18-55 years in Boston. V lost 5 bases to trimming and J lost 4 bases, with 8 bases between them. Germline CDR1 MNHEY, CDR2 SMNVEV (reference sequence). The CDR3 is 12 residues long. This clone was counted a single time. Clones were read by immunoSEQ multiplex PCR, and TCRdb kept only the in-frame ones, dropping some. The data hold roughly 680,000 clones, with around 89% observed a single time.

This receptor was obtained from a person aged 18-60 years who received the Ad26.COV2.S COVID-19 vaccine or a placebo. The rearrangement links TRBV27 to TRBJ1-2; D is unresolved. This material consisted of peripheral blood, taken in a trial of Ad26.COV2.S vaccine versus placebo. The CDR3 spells CASSPEGYGYTF. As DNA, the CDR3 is TGTGCCAGCAGTCCGGAAGGCTATGGCTACACCTTC.